This TCR beta chain emerged from a study of cytomegalovirus exposure and HLA in healthy donors. The study's findings and limits: Several of the most significant clusters were apparently associated with common viral pathogens in a later analysis. The authors later found most CMV-associated TCR beta chains appeared HLA-restricted.

Regarding this clone: The antigen remains undetermined.

The trim removed 3 bases at V and 9 bases at J, leaving 8 bases unmatched. Per the germline V gene, CDR1 is SGHAT and CDR2 is FQDESV (reference sequence). This CDR3 has 15 amino acids. PCR involved 60 Vbeta and 13 Jbeta primers. Method: immunoSEQ multiplex PCR; TCRdb's copy keeps in-frame clones and lacks some. The sample lists 130,000 to 150,000 clones, around 77% seen once, with 6.5% to 8.5% in the top ten. The receptor's source is a woman aged 35 to 49 in good health and CMV-seropositive. The chain joins TRBV11-1 to TRBJ1-6; 7 nucleotides line up with TRBD1. Material: PBMCs. The CDR3 region has the DNA TGTGCCAGCAGCTTCGCCACAGGGGTCGGTTCACCCCTCCACTTT. The encoded protein is CASSFATGVGSPLHF.